This paragraph covers one T cell receptor beta chain sequence. Antigen unknown. This sample is drawn from a study of cytomegalovirus exposure and HLA in healthy donors. General observations from the study: In a later analysis, first-cohort TCR clusters were found to tend to co-occur in the 90 to 150 validation repertoires. It was reported that the classifier diagnosed cytomegalovirus status with high specificity and sensitivity in both the original and validation cohorts. Rarity marked most TCR sequences, yet some public TCRs occurred in many donors. The study designated 150 to 200 TCR beta chains cytomegalovirus-associated.

The V and J ends lost 4 bases and 3 bases, in that order; junction bases with no gene match: 14. The CDR3 loop spans 17 amino acids. Germline values: CDR1 GTSNPN, CDR2 SVGIG (reference sequence). Profiled with immunoSEQ multiplex PCR; TCRdb holds only in-frame clones, not every one. The sample yields about 120,000 clones, roughly nine tenths seen once. V and J are TRBV30 and TRBJ2-3, with 9 nucleotides matching TRBD2. This sequence was found in a woman aged 18 to 35 in good health and CMV-seronegative. The source material was PBMCs. Written as DNA, the CDR3 is TGTGCCTGGAATCCCCTAGCGGGGCCCTATATAACAGATACGCAGTATTTT. As protein: CAWNPLAGPYITDTQYF.